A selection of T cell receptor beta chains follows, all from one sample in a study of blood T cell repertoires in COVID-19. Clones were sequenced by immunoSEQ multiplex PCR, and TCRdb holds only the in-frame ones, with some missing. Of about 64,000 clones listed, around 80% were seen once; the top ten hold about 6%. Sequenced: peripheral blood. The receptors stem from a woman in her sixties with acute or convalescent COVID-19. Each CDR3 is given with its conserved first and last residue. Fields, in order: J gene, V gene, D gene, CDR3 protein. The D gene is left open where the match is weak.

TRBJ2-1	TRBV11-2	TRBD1	CASSWDRESYNEQFF
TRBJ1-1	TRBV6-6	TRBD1	CASSSPTGEAFF
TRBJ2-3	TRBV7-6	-	CASSYTGASVTDTQYF
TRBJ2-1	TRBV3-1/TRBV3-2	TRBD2	CASSLIPPGLAGEPYNEQFF
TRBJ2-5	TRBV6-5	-	CASRDQAREETQYF
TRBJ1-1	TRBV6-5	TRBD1	CASRPQGANTEAFF
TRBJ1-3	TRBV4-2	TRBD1	CASSRLDRVSGNTIYF
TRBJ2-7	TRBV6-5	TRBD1	CASIERGTGLREQYF
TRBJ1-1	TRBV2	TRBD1	CASTQFLTGGPEAFF
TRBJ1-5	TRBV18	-	CASSPVGGGNQPQHF
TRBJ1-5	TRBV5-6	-	CASREQGSNQPQHF
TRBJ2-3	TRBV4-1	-	CASSQGRGPRDTQYF
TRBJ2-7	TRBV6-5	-	CASMHPGINYEQYF
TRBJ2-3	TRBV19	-	CASSLGGYTDTQYF
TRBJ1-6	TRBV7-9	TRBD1	CASSFSTGGIGGSPLHF
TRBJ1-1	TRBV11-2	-	CASSARTVGTEAFF
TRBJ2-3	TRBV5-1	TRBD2	CASSSGGAGTDTQYF
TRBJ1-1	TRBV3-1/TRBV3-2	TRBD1	CASTNVGGNTEAFF
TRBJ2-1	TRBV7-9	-	CASSSQVGAGATTYNEQFF
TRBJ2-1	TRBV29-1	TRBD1	CSVDLWDSNEQFF
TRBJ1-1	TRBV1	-	CTSSSRLVDRGAEAFF
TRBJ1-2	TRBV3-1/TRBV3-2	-	CASSQDSQANYGYTF
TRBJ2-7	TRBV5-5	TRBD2	CASSLGALTSGSYEQYF
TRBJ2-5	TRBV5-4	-	CASSLEGVQTQYF
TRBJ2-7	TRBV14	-	CASSHPGVTSNEQYF
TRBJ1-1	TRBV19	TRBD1	CASHQGGGTEAFF
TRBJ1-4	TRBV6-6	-	CASSYSGANEKLFF
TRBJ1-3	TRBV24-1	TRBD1	CATSDPRDRGNTIYF
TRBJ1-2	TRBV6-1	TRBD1	CASSAQTGGTNYGYTF
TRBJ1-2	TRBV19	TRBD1	CASTLDRGNGYTF
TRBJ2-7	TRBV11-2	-	CASTPLTLSSYEQYF
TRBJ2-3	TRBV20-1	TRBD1	CSASPARQGITDTQYF
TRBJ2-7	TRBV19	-	CASSTRGEQYF
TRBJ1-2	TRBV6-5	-	CASRPQGPFIYGYTF
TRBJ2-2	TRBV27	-	CASSLGHGWGGELFF
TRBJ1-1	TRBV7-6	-	CASSLGRGLMNTEAFF
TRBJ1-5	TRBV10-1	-	CASSERGGQPQHF
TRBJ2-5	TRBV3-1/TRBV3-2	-	CASSRLMTALLGETQYF
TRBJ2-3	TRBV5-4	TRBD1	CASSLRQGKDTQYF
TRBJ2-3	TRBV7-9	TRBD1	CASSLYRGPATDTQYF
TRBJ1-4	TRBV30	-	CAWSKGSNNEKLFF
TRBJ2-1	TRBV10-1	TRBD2	CASSGGGGGGYNEQFF
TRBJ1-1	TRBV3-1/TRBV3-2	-	CASSQVNTEAFF
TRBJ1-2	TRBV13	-	CASSFSIVRARRNYGYTF
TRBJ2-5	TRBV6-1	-	CASSETLGVKLTQYF
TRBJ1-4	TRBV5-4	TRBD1	CASSQQGAGGEKLFF
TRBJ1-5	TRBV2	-	CASNRRDSNQPQHF
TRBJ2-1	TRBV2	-	CASSEARGPPQQFF
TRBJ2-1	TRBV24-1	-	CATSDRPAWRGYNEQFF
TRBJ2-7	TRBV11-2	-	CASSLITGSSPYEQYF
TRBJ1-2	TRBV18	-	CASSPNRVGDGYTF